This passage covers 2 T cell receptor beta chains from one sample sequenced in a study of blood T cell repertoires in COVID-19. Repertoires were generated with immunoSEQ multiplex PCR, while TCRdb's copy carries only in-frame clones and drops some. The table has approximately 360,000 clones, about 87% seen once; the top ten hold about 1.9%. Sample: PBMCs or T cells enriched from blood (not recorded which). The receptor source for this set is a man in his forties in a cohort exposed to, infected with or recovered from COVID-19 (not recorded which).

This chain joins TRBV19 and TRBJ1-1, with unresolved D. The germline V and J ends were trimmed by 5 bases and 3 bases, with 16 bases remaining between them. There are 15 residues in the CDR3. Germline CDR1 is LNHDA and CDR2 is SQIVND (reference sequence). For the CDR3, the DNA is TGTGCCAGTAGTTCGAAGTCCCTCGGGGACACTGAAGCTTTCTTT. Protein sequence: CASSSKSLGDTEAFF.

This sequence joins TRBV6-5 and TRBJ1-2; D unresolved. CDR1 and CDR2 (germline): MNHEY, SVGAGI. There are 12 residues in the CDR3. The V gene lost 4 bases and the J gene lost 8 bases, with 11 bases spanning the gap. CDR3 sequence: CASSSRQGGYTF. The CDR3 nucleotides read TGTGCCAGCAGTTCCAGACAAGGCGGCTACACCTTC.